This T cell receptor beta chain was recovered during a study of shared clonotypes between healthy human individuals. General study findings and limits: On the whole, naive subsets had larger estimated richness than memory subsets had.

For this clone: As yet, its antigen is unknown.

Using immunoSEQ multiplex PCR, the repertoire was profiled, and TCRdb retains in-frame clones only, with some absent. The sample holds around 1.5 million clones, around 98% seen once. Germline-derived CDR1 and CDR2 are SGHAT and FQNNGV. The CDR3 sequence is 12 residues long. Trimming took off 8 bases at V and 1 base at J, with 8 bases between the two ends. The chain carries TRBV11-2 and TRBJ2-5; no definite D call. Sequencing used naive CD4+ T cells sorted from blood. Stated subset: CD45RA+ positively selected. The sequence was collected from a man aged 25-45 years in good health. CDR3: CASWGVQETQYF. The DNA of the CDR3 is TGTGCCAGCTGGGGTGTCCAAGAGACCCAGTACTTC.